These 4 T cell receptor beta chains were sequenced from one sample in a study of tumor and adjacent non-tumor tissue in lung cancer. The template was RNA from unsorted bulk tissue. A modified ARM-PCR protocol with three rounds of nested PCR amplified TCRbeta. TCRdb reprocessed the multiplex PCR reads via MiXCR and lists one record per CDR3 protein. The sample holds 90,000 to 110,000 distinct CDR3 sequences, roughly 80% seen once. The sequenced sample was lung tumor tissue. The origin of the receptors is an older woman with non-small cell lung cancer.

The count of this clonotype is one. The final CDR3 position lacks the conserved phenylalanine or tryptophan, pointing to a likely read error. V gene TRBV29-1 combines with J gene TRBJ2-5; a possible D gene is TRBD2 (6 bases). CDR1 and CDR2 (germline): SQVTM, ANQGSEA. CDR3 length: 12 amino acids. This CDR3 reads CIVGRREKTQYS. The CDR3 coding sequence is TGCATCGTGGGACGGAGGGAGAAGACCCAGTACTCC.

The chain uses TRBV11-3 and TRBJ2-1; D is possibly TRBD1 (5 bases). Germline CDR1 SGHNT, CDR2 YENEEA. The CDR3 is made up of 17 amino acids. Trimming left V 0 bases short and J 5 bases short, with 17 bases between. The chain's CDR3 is CASSLELTNRSHNEQFF. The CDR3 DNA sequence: TGTGCCAGCAGCTTAGAGTTGACAAACAGGAGTCACAATGAGCAGTTCTTC.

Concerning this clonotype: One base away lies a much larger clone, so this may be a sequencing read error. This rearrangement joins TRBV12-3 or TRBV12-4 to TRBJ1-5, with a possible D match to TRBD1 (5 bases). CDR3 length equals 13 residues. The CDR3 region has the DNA TGTGCCAGCAGATCAGGGTACGGTCAGCCCCAGCTTTTT. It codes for CASRSGYGQPQLF.

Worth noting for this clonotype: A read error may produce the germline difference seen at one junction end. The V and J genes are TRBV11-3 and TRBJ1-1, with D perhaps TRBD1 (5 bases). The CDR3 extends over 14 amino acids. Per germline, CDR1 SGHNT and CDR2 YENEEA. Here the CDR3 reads CASSPQGLKTEDFF. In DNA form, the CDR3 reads TGTGCGAGCAGCCCTCAGGGATTGAAGACTGAAGATTTCTTT.